These T cell receptor beta chains were read from a single sample in a study of T cell responses to AZD1222 COVID-19 vaccine. Only in-frame clones appear in the TCRdb table, and some are missing; sequencing was by immunoSEQ multiplex PCR. The sample has about 94,000 clones; 70% to 90% are singletons. The sample was peripheral blood, taken on day 0 of AZD1222 vaccination. Receptor source: an adult in good health. Both conserved end residues are part of each CDR3. A D gene is named only where the DNA matches it firmly.

TGTGCCAGCCGTTTAGCGGGGGCCAATGAGCAGTTCTTC CASRLAGANEQFF TRBV6-2/TRBV6-3 TRBD2 TRBJ2-1
TGCAGCGTTCTGCTCCAGTACGAGCAGTACTTC CSVLLQYEQYF TRBV29-1 . TRBJ2-7
TGTGCCAGCAGCTTCAGCAGGGCGAGTGACATTCAGTACTTC CASSFSRASDIQYF TRBV7-2 . TRBJ2-4
TGCGCCAGCAGCTTGGGAGCCTCCGCCTACGAGCAGTACTTC CASSLGASAYEQYF TRBV5-1 . TRBJ2-7
TGCGCCAGCAGGGACCCTCCGCAGGATGGCTACACCTTC CASRDPPQDGYTF TRBV5-1 . TRBJ1-2
TGTGCCAGCAGCGCTATCCCCTCGGGATTGGACACCATATATTTT CASSAIPSGLDTIYF TRBV9 . TRBJ1-3
TGTGCCAGCAGCTTCCCGGGACAGCCTTACAATGAGCAGTTCTTC CASSFPGQPYNEQFF TRBV5-8 TRBD1 TRBJ2-1
TGTGCCAGCTTAGGGACAACTAGTGGCGAGCAGTACTTC CASLGTTSGEQYF TRBV6-5 . TRBJ2-7
TGTGCCAGCAGTGAAGGGGGTTCAGATACGCAGTATTTT CASSEGGSDTQYF TRBV2 . TRBJ2-3
TGTGCCACCAGCGCCCCAGGGGGGACTAATGAAAAACTGTTTTTT CATSAPGGTNEKLFF TRBV15 TRBD1 TRBJ1-4
TGTGCCAGCAGCTTAGGGACAGGGGGCTCCTACGAGCAGTACTTC CASSLGTGGSYEQYF TRBV11-2 TRBD1 TRBJ2-7
TGTGCCAGCAGTGAGTTTGGGACAGGGAGCTCCTATAATTCACCCCTCCACTTT CASSEFGTGSSYNSPLHF TRBV6-1 TRBD1 TRBJ1-6